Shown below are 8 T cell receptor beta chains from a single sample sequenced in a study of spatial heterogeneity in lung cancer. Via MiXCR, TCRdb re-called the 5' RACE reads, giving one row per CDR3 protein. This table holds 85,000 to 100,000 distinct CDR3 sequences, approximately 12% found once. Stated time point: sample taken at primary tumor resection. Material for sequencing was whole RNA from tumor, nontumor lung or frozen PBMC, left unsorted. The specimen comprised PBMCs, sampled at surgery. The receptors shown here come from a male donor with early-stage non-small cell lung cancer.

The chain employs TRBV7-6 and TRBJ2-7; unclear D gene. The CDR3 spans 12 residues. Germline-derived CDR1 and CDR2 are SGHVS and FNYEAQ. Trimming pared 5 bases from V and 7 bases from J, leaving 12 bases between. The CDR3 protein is CASSRVGREQYF. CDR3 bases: TGTGCCAGCAGCCGAGTGGGTAGAGAGCAGTACTTC. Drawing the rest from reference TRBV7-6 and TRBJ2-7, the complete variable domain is GAGVSQSPRYKVTKRGQDVALRCDPISGHVSLYWYRQALGQGPEFLTYFNYEAQQDKSGLPNDRFSAERPEGSISTLTIQRTEQRDSAMYRCASSRVGREQYFGPGTRLTVT.

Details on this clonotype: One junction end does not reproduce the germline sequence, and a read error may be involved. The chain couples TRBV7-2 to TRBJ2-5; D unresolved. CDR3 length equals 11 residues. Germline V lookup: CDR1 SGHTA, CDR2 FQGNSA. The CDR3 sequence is CVSSLAETQYF. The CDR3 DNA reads TGTGTCAGCAGCTTAGCAGAGACCCAGTACTTC.

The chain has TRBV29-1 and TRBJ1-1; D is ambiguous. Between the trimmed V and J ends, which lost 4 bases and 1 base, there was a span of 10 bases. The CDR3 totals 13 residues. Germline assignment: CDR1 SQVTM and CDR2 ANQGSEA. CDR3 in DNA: TGCAGCGTTGTGTTGAACAGGAACACTGAAGCTTTCTTT. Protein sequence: CSVVLNRNTEAFF.

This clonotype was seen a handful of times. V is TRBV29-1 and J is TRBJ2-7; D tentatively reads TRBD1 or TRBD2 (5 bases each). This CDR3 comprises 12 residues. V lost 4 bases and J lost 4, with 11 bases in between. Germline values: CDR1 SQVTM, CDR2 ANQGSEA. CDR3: CSVVQGPYEQYF. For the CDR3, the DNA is TGCAGCGTTGTTCAGGGACCTTACGAGCAGTACTTC.

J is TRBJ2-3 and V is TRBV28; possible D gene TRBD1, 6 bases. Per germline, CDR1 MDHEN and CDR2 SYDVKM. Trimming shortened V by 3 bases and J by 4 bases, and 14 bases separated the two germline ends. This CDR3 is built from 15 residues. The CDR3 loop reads CASSFGGRGSDTQYF. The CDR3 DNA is TGTGCCAGCAGTTTTGGGGGAAGGGGGTCAGATACGCAGTATTTT.

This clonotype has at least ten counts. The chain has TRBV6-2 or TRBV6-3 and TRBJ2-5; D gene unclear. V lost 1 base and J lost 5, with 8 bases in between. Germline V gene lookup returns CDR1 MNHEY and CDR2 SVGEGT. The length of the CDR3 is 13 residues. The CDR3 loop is CASSYFYSETQYF. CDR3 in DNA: TGTGCCAGCAGTTACTTCTATTCGGAGACCCAGTACTTC.

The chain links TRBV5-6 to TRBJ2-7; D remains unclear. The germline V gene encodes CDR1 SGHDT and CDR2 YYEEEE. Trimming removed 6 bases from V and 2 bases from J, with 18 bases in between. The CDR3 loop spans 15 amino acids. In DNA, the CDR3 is TGTGCCAGCACCAAATATAGGTACGGAACCTACGAGCAGTACTTC. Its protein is CASTKYRYGTYEQYF.

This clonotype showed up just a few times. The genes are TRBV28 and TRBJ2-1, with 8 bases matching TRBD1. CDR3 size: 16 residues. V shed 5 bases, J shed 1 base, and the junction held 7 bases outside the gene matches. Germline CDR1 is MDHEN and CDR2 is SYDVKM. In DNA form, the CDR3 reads TGTGCCAGCAGTATACAGGGGGTAAATTCCTACAATGAGCAGTTCTTC. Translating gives CASSIQGVNSYNEQFF.